These T cell receptor beta chains were read from a single sample in a study of cytomegalovirus exposure and HLA in healthy donors. The assay was immunoSEQ multiplex PCR, and TCRdb's table has in-frame clones only and misses some. The sample gives 150,000 to 200,000 clones, roughly 90% of which show up once; 2% to 2.5% is in the top ten. Sample: PBMCs. These receptors all come from a woman aged 18-29 years in good health and CMV-seronegative. CDR3s include the opening cysteine and the closing phenylalanine or tryptophan. Each record gives: V gene, clone size, CDR3 length, CDR3 protein. For some rows the clone size is stated as once, few or many, or as a class when expanded; others skip it.

TRBV4-1 | . | 16 | CASSPLETGRNTEAFF
TRBV19 | . | 14 | CASSIRGSSNEQYF
TRBV30 | . | 14 | CALSLAGGTDTQYF
TRBV6-1 | . | 18 | CASSENRGTSGGLETQYF
TRBV11-2 | . | 16 | CASNSTSDSSGNTIYF
TRBV5-6 | . | 16 | CASSLFSSGQGYEQYF
TRBV7-2 | . | 13 | CASSLTTGQDQYF
TRBV7-2 | . | 15 | CASSLRLGSPYEQYF
TRBV7-9 | . | 15 | CASSDPTGPSYEQYF
TRBV27 | . | 19 | CASSLYPGQPFSGANVLTF
TRBV27 | . | 19 | CASSLLYAGQGRVAYTQYF
TRBV2 | . | 14 | CATVGGAFNTEAFF
TRBV30 | . | 17 | CAWSAGTGSSYNSPLHF
TRBV6-5 | . | 15 | CASSIQGITTGELFF
TRBV2 | . | 15 | CASSNPGQGWETQYF
TRBV28 | . | 17 | CASSFGGLRELTYEQYF
TRBV29-1 | . | 13 | CSVDDFSTDTQYF
TRBV5-1 | few | 13 | CASSTGTAPEAFF
TRBV4-2 | . | 14 | CASSQGSDGEKLFF
TRBV4-3 | once | 15 | CASSQAPGGAKEQYF
TRBV14 | . | 14 | CASSQVRGNTEAFF
TRBV5-4 | . | 13 | CASSLQGVTEAFF
TRBV5-5 | . | 13 | CASSRHRNTEAFF
TRBV19 | . | 12 | CASSSQGQRGTF
TRBV19 | once | 15 | CAVSGLAGLTDTQYF